The 17 T cell receptor beta chains below come from one sample, sequenced in a study of blood T cells in healthy people across ages. Through a sample-barcoded 5' primer and a J-beta primer mix, a second PCR was run for roughly 7 to 11 cycles. A single record per CDR3 protein comes from TCRdb applying MiXCR to the 5' RACE reads. The sample carries some 1.5 million distinct CDR3 sequences, about 30% recorded once. What was sequenced was blood. The source is a woman in her twenties or thirties in good health.

The chain combines TRBV5-1 with TRBJ2-1; perhaps TRBD1 as D (6 bases). V lost 4 bases and J 10 bases, leaving 21 bases between the germline ends. The CDR3 loop spans 15 amino acids. Germline V gives CDR1 SGHRS, CDR2 YFSETQ. The chain's CDR3 is CASSPRDTGKVEQFF. The CDR3 region has the DNA TGCGCCAGCAGCCCCCGGGACACCGGTAAAGTCGAGCAGTTCTTC.

The chain joins TRBV7-6 to TRBJ2-1; tentatively, D is TRBD1 or TRBD2 (5 bases each). V was shortened by 5 bases and J by 9 bases, with 17 bases between the two germline ends. The CDR3 extends over 14 amino acids. Germline V CDR1 and CDR2: SGHVS, FNYEAQ. The DNA for the CDR3 is TGTGCCAGCAGCCCGACGAGGGAAGGGGTTGAGCAGTTCTTC. The encoded protein is CASSPTREGVEQFF. Combining the CDR3 with reference TRBV7-6 and TRBJ2-1 gives the whole variable domain GAGVSQSPRYKVTKRGQDVALRCDPISGHVSLYWYRQALGQGPEFLTYFNYEAQQDKSGLPNDRFSAERPEGSISTLTIQRTEQRDSAMYRCASSPTREGVEQFFGPGTRLTVL.

The sample holds a few counts of this clonotype. CDR3 sequence: CASSYLSGRDNEQFF. The CDR3 coding sequence is TGCGCCAGCAGCTACCTTAGCGGGAGAGACAATGAGCAGTTCTTC. V is TRBV5-1 and J is TRBJ2-1; 9 bases agree with TRBD2. Per the germline V gene, CDR1 is SGHRS and CDR2 is YFSETQ. V was clipped by 3 bases and J by 5 bases; unmatched bases: 6. The CDR3 has 15 amino acids.

This clonotype came up many times. At one boundary the junction diverges from the germline segment, which might be a read error. The V call is TRBV5-1, the J call TRBJ2-5; D gene unclear. This CDR3 has 14 amino acids. Germline assignment: CDR1 SGHRS and CDR2 YFSETQ. CDR3 coding DNA: TGTGCCAGCAGCTTAGCAGGTTCTCGGGAGACCCAGTACTTC. Translation gives CASSLAGSRETQYF. Supplemented by reference TRBV5-1 and TRBJ2-5, the full variable domain reads KAGVTQTPRYLIKTRGQQVTLSCSPISGHRSVSWYQQTPGQGLQFLFEYFSETQRNKGNFPGRFSGRQFSNSRSEMNVSTLELGDSALYLCASSLAGSRETQYFGPGTRLLVL.

J is TRBJ2-2 and V is TRBV12-3 or TRBV12-4; 7 bases agree with TRBD2. Trimming at V came to 3 bases and at J to 3 bases, leaving 1 base not matched to a gene. The CDR3 has 14 residues. Here the CDR3 DNA reads TGTGCCAGCAGTTTGACTAGCTACACCGGGGAGCTGTTTTTT. Translation gives CASSLTSYTGELFF.

The rearrangement joins TRBV7-2 to TRBJ1-5; 11 bases fit TRBD1. Germline values: CDR1 SGHTA, CDR2 FQGNSA. V shed 5 bases, J shed 7 bases, and the junction held 7 bases outside the gene matches. The CDR3 has 15 residues. CDR3: CASSRQGQGEQPQHF. The CDR3 region has the DNA TGTGCCAGCAGCAGGCAGGGACAGGGGGAGCAGCCCCAGCATTTT.

In this sample, this clonotype turned up many times. The V call is TRBV27, the J call TRBJ1-4; D is unresolved. Germline CDR1 reads MNHEY; CDR2 reads SMNVEV (reference sequence). The ends were cut back, 10 bases at V and 1 base at J, with 10 bases in the middle. The CDR3 extends over 13 amino acids. The DNA for the CDR3 is TGTGCCACCTATGACGGAACTAATGAAAAACTGTTTTTT. Protein sequence: CATYDGTNEKLFF.

The chain couples TRBV7-2 to TRBJ1-6, with a weak D call TRBD1 (6 bases). The CDR3 covers 16 residues. The V end lost 6 bases, the J end lost 7 bases, and 19 bases lay between the germline ends. The germline CDR1 and CDR2 sequences are SGHTA and FQGNSA. The CDR3 DNA follows: TGTGCCAGCAGTCTCATGACAGGCGGGACAAATTCACCCCTCCACTTT. This translates into CASSLMTGGTNSPLHF.

This clonotype showed up just a few times. The chain joins TRBV19 to TRBJ1-2; D not resolved. V was clipped by 0 bases and J by 7 bases, with 9 bases between them. The CDR3 runs to 13 residues. Per germline, CDR1 LNHDA and CDR2 SQIVND (reference sequence). CDR3 in amino acids: CASSIDRLGGYTF. The CDR3 DNA is TGTGCCAGTAGTATAGATCGGCTGGGTGGCTACACCTTC.

This clonotype was seen at least ten times. The chain employs TRBV7-2 and TRBJ2-7; 7 bases line up with TRBD2. With V trimmed by 5 bases and J by 2 bases, 9 bases remained unmatched. The CDR3 loop spans 15 amino acids. Looked up from germline, CDR1 is SGHTA and CDR2 is FQGNSA. In DNA form, the CDR3 reads TGTGCCAGCAGCCTAGGTCGGAGCGGGGCCTACGAGCAGTACTTC. Protein: CASSLGRSGAYEQYF.

The chain uses TRBV29-1 and TRBJ2-5, with D perhaps assigned TRBD1 or TRBD2 (5 bases each). Germline V lookup: CDR1 SQVTM, CDR2 ANQGSEA. The CDR3 runs to 13 residues. Trimming shortened V by 1 base and J by 5 bases, and 11 bases separated the two germline ends. This chain's CDR3 is CSVEAEGPETQYF. The CDR3 DNA reads TGCAGCGTTGAAGCCGAGGGACCGGAGACCCAGTACTTC. The full variable domain, in which reference TRBV29-1 and TRBJ2-5 provide the parts outside the CDR3, is SAVISQKPSRDICQRGTSLTIQCQVDSQVTMMFWYRQQPGQSLTLIATANQGSEATYESGFVIDKFPISRPNLTFSTLTVSNMSPEDSSIYLCSVEAEGPETQYFGPGTRLLVL.

There are many counts of this clonotype. This chain connects TRBV24-1 to TRBJ2-1; no clear D. V was pared by 3 bases and J by 2 bases, with 1 base between. CDR1 and CDR2 from the germline V gene are KGHDR and SFDVKD. The CDR3 extends over 12 amino acids. CDR3 in amino acids: CATSDPYNEQFF. The CDR3 nucleotides read TGTGCCACCAGTGATCCCTACAATGAGCAGTTCTTC.

This clonotype came up a few times. This chain uses TRBV7-2 with TRBJ2-2; no clear D gene. V was pared by 5 bases and J by 4 bases, with 17 bases between. Germline V lookup: CDR1 SGHTA, CDR2 FQGNSA. This CDR3 is 16 amino acids long. The CDR3 nucleotides read TGTGCCAGCAGCCCACAACCCCCACGAGTCACCGGGGAGCTGTTTTTT. It specifies CASSPQPPRVTGELFF.

The chain carries TRBV6-5 and TRBJ1-1; D remains unclear. This CDR3 is 14 amino acids long. Trimming left V 0 bases short and J 1 base short, with 6 bases between. The V gene's germline CDR1 is MNHEY and CDR2 SVGAGI. The chain's CDR3 is CASSYSGWNTEAFF. Written as DNA, the CDR3 is TGTGCCAGCAGTTACTCAGGTTGGAACACTGAAGCTTTCTTT.

CDR3 DNA sequence: TGTGCCAGCAGGGGACGGGGCAGGGTGGACGAGCAGTACTTC. Protein sequence: CASRGRGRVDEQYF. The chain joins TRBV12-3 or TRBV12-4 to TRBJ2-5; D tentatively fits TRBD1 or TRBD2 (5 bases each). The end of the DNA fits TRBJ2-7 better, so the J call may be wrong. The CDR3 extends over 14 amino acids.

This rearrangement joins TRBV27 to TRBJ2-6; tentatively, D is TRBD2 (5 bases). The CDR3 has 14 amino acids. V was cut by 8 bases and J by 0 bases, with 8 bases left in between. The germline CDR1 and CDR2 sequences are MNHEY and SMNVEV (reference sequence). This CDR3 reads CASGEFSGANVLTF. DNA of the CDR3: TGTGCCAGCGGGGAGTTCTCTGGGGCCAACGTCCTGACTTTC.

The chain couples TRBV24-1 to TRBJ1-4; D is undetermined. The CDR3 is 13 amino acids. The V gene's germline CDR1 is KGHDR and CDR2 SFDVKD. The ends were cut back, 5 bases at V and 0 bases at J, with 3 bases in the middle. CDR3 in DNA: TGTGCCACCAGTGGAGCAACTAATGAAAAACTGTTTTTT. It translates to CATSGATNEKLFF.